This T cell receptor beta chain comes out of a study of immune cell composition in non-small cell lung cancer. As for the study in general: Most cases were lung adenocarcinoma or squamous cell carcinoma.

Method: immunoSEQ multiplex PCR; TCRdb's copy keeps in-frame clones and lacks some. Among 9,500 to 14,000 clones, roughly 60% were seen once, and the ten largest hold roughly 18%. The CDR3 spans 16 residues. CDR1 and CDR2 (germline): MGHRA, YSYEKL. With V trimmed by 5 bases and J by 0 bases, 8 bases remained unmatched. The sequence came from a human donor with non-small cell lung cancer. This chain links TRBV4-1 with TRBJ2-3; TRBD2 aligns across 7 bases. Sequencing was carried out using lung tumor tissue. For the CDR3, the DNA is TGCGCCAGCAGCGATGTCGCGGGAGAGAGCACAGATACGCAGTATTTT. Translation gives CASSDVAGESTDTQYF.